Each of the 29 T cell receptor beta chains below was sequenced from the same sample in a study of tumor-infiltrating lymphocytes in primary liver carcinoma. Both RNA and DNA were isolated together from around 20-30 mg of bulk tissue that had not been sorted. The authors made TCR beta cDNA from around 500 ng total RNA with a constant-region primer. Libraries of TCR beta came from three nested multiplex PCR rounds with slightly modified ARM-PCR. For roughly 10 cycles apiece, the opening two PCR rounds ran with TRBV1-TRBV30 forward primers and a C-beta reverse primer. TCRdb called the multiplex PCR reads again in MiXCR, with one record for every CDR3 protein. The sample has 99,000 or so distinct CDR3 sequences; approximately 80% are singletons. Sequencing was done on a sample of liver tumor tissue from sampling region 3. As to subset: tumor region T3, left-lateral pole. The receptors were gathered from a man aged 35 to 55 with primary liver carcinoma and hepatitis B virus infection.

Worth noting for this clonotype: A much larger clone lies one base from this, so it may be a read error. This chain links TRBV5-1 with TRBJ2-7, with a tentative D call TRBD1 (6 bases). Trimming took off 2 bases at V and 6 bases at J, with 18 bases between the two ends. The germline V gene encodes CDR1 SGHRS and CDR2 YFSETQ. The CDR3 consists of 15 residues. The CDR3 DNA reads as TGCGCCAGCAGCTTCTCAGGGGCAGGGGAGTCCGAGCAGTACTTC. This gives the protein CASSFSGAGESEQYF.

The chain carries TRBV29-1 and TRBJ2-1, with a tentative D call TRBD2 (6 bases). Per germline, CDR1 SQVTM and CDR2 ANQGSEA. The CDR3 sequence is 14 residues long. V lost 6 bases and J lost 4, with 16 bases in between. CDR3 protein: CSVGTQSSYNEQFF. The CDR3 DNA is TGCAGCGTGGGGACTCAGAGCTCATACAATGAGCAGTTCTTC.

Regarding this clonotype: Germline is not matched at one junction end, which may reflect a read error. The chain employs TRBV6-1 and TRBJ1-5, with D possibly being TRBD1 (5 bases). The CDR3 spans 14 residues. Germline CDR1 reads MNHNS; CDR2 reads SASEGT. The CDR3 loop is CASREEGLLGPQHF. CDR3 in DNA: TGTGCGAGCAGAGAAGAGGGGCTCCTGGGACCCCAGCATTTT.

Concerning this clonotype: This is likely a read error, given that the CDR3 carries no conserved phenylalanine or tryptophan at its end. The chain uses TRBV6-1 and TRBJ2-1, with no clear D. The CDR3 sequence is 12 residues long. The V gene's germline CDR1 is MNHNS and CDR2 SASEGT. The CDR3 DNA follows: TGTGCCAGCATTCCGTCCTGCAATGAGCAGTTCTTA. This gives the protein CASIPSCNEQFL.

Comments on this clonotype: One junction end does not reproduce the germline sequence, and a read error may be involved. The chain combines TRBV6-5 with TRBJ2-3, with 11 bases lining up with TRBD2. Per the germline V gene, CDR1 is MNHEY and CDR2 is SVGAGI. This CDR3 spans 15 amino acids. The CDR3 bases are TGTGCCAGCAATCCAAGACTAGCGGGAACAGATACGCAGTGTTTT. Protein sequence: CASNPRLAGTDTQCF.

This clonotype was detected only a few times. At one end the junction does not follow the germline gene, possibly because of a read error. This chain uses TRBV10-3 with TRBJ1-5; D remains unclear. The CDR3 is made up of 13 amino acids. Germline V gene data show CDR1 as ENHRY and CDR2 as SYGVKD. CDR3 coding DNA: TGTGCCATCAGTGAGTCGTGGGATCAACCCCAGCATTTT. This codes for CAISESWDQPQHF.

Concerning this clonotype: The CDR3 does not end in the conserved phenylalanine or tryptophan, so this is likely a read error. The DNA is omitted, as the CDR3 cannot be located on it reliably, and the CDR3 follows TCRdb's listing. This chain connects TRBV11-2 to TRBJ2-5. Germline lookup yields CDR1 SGHAT and CDR2 FQNNGV. The CDR3 totals 17 residues, both ends included. The chain's CDR3 is CASSLGVALRLQETQYL.

Notes on this clonotype: Relative to the germline gene, one junction end is altered; a read error may explain this. The chain carries TRBV6-2 or TRBV6-3 and TRBJ2-5, with 10 bases aligning to TRBD1. The germline V gene has CDR1 MNHEY and CDR2 SVGEGT. This CDR3 is built from 15 residues. CDR3 sequence: CASNYTDRGMETQYF. CDR3 nucleotide sequence: TGCGCCAGCAATTACACGGACAGGGGGATGGAGACCCAATACTTC.

In the case of this clonotype: This may be a read error, as it is one base from a much larger clone. V and J are TRBV28 and TRBJ2-1; perhaps TRBD1 as D (6 bases). The CDR3 has 14 residues. V lost 10 bases to trimming and J lost 4 bases, with 17 bases between them. From germline, CDR1 is MDHEN and CDR2 SYDVKM. The CDR3 nucleotides read TGTGCCACCCTACTAGGGGGAGCTTACAATGAGCAGTTCTTC. Its protein is CATLLGGAYNEQFF.

This clonotype was seen only a few times. The chain uses TRBV9 and TRBJ2-3, with D perhaps assigned TRBD1 or TRBD2 (6 bases each). This CDR3 contains 14 residues. The germline CDR1 and CDR2 sequences are SGDLS and YYNGEE. Trimming removed 0 bases at V and 8 bases at J, with 13 bases between. The CDR3 bases are TGTGCCAGCAGCGTAGCAACGGAGGGGGGTACGCAGTATTTT. Amino acids: CASSVATEGGTQYF.

A word on this clonotype: Lacking the conserved final phenylalanine or tryptophan, this CDR3 likely reflects a read error. The chain employs TRBV12-3 or TRBV12-4 and TRBJ1-1; weak D call: TRBD1 (6 bases). CDR3 length: 14 amino acids. For the CDR3, the DNA is TGTGCCAGGAGTTCAGGGGATTCGAACACTGAAGCTTTCTTG. Translation: CARSSGDSNTEAFL.

V is TRBV6-1 and J is TRBJ2-1; tentatively, D is TRBD2 (6 bases). Germline V CDR1 and CDR2: MNHNS, SASEGT. V lost 2 bases to trimming and J lost 6 bases, with 17 bases between them. The CDR3 covers 16 residues. The CDR3 DNA is TGTGCCAGCAGTGAACAGATTAGTGGGAGGACCAATGAGCAGTTCTTC. Protein: CASSEQISGRTNEQFF.

Of note for this clonotype: Relative to the germline gene, one junction end is altered; a read error may explain this. The V gene is TRBV7-8, the J gene TRBJ2-1; the D is unclear. The CDR3 totals 16 residues. Germline CDR1 reads SGHVS; CDR2 reads FQNEAQ. The CDR3 bases are TGTACCAGCAGCTTAGCCTCGGGTAGCTCATTCGGCGAGCAGTTCTTC. Translated, it gives CTSSLASGSSFGEQFF.

With respect to this clonotype: Its ends do not fully match the called genes, so a read error is possible. This chain links TRBV5-1 with TRBJ1-3, with 7 bases identical to TRBD1. The germline V gene encodes CDR1 SGHRS and CDR2 YFSETQ. The CDR3 spans 13 residues. CDR3 coding DNA: TGTGACAGCAGCACCGGACAGGCTAACACCATATATTTT. It specifies CDSSTGQANTIYF.

Concerning this clonotype itself: At one end the junction does not follow the germline gene, possibly because of a read error. The V gene is TRBV5-4, the J gene TRBJ1-4; TRBD1 agrees at 8 bases. The CDR3 contains 14 residues. CDR1 SGHNT and CDR2 YYREEE come from the germline V gene (reference sequence). CDR3 region: CASGPRPGTGMSGF. The CDR3 coding sequence is TGTGCCAGCGGCCCACGACCCGGGACAGGAATGTCTGGATTT.

Concerning this clonotype: An end of the junction does not agree with germline; a read error may underlie this. This sequence joins TRBV12-3 or TRBV12-4 and TRBJ1-5; D is possibly TRBD1 (5 bases). The CDR3 has 15 amino acids. The CDR3 sequence is CASTRGTATNQPQHF. For the CDR3, the DNA is TGTGCTAGCACGCGGGGCACCGCAACAAACCAGCCCCAGCATTTT.

Details on this clonotype: Because the CDR3 is missing its conserved closing phenylalanine or tryptophan, this is likely a read error. V is TRBV4-2 and J is TRBJ2-1; TRBD1 matches at 10 bases. The CDR3 is 16 amino acids. The V gene's germline CDR1 is LGHNA and CDR2 YNFKEQ. CDR3 sequence (DNA): TGTGCCAGGAGCCACGCAGGGGGACAGGGGAACAATGAGCAGTTCATC. Its translation is CARSHAGGQGNNEQFI.

A word on this clonotype: At one boundary the junction diverges from the germline segment, which might be a read error. The V call is TRBV6-5, the J call TRBJ1-2; D unclear. Germline lookup yields CDR1 MNHEY and CDR2 SVGAGI. This CDR3 has 13 residues. The chain's CDR3 is CVSSYGSNYGHTF. CDR3 nucleotides: TGTGTCAGTAGTTACGGAAGTAACTATGGCCACACCTTC.

A remark on this clonotype: One junction end does not reproduce the germline sequence, and a read error may be involved. The rearrangement links TRBV29-1 to TRBJ2-5; D remains ambiguous. Germline CDR1 and CDR2: SQVTM and ANQGSEA. CDR3 length: 12 amino acids. CDR3 sequence reads: CSVSGYQETRYF. CDR3 sequence (DNA): TGCAGCGTTTCAGGTTACCAAGAGACCCGGTACTTC.

On this clonotype: Because it lacks the conserved phenylalanine or tryptophan at the end, this CDR3 is likely a read error. The J gene is TRBJ2-1, the V gene TRBV10-3; D gene uncertain. The CDR3 sequence is 14 residues long. Per the germline V gene, CDR1 is ENHRY and CDR2 is SYGVKD. CDR3 loop: CGISQSLGYNEQFS. CDR3 coding DNA: TGTGGCATCTCCCAGTCCCTTGGCTACAATGAGCAGTTCTCC.

Only one count was recorded for this clonotype. The genes are TRBV6-1 and TRBJ1-3, with no clear D. V was cut by 7 bases and J by 2 bases, with 15 bases left in between. The germline gives CDR1 MNHNS, CDR2 SASEGT. The CDR3 length is 15 residues. The CDR3 is CASNAWTAAGNTIYF. The CDR3 DNA is TGTGCCAGCAATGCTTGGACGGCCGCTGGAAACACCATATATTTT.

The chain combines TRBV11-2 with TRBJ2-2; D gene ambiguous. The CDR3 sequence is 15 residues long. In germline, CDR1 is SGHAT, CDR2 FQNNGV. Trimming cost V 5 bases and J 5 bases, with 15 bases left between them. In DNA, the CDR3 is TGTGCCAGCAGCCATGTCCTGTGGAGAACCGGGGAGCTGTTTTTT. This translates into CASSHVLWRTGELFF.

In the case of this clonotype: The junction differs from germline at one of its ends, possibly a read error. This chain connects TRBV29-1 to TRBJ1-2; tentatively, D is TRBD1 (6 bases). The CDR3 loop spans 14 amino acids. Germline CDR1 SQVTM, CDR2 ANQGSEA. CDR3 loop: CSVKFGQSNYGYTF. The DNA for the CDR3 is TGCAGCGTCAAGTTTGGACAGTCAAACTATGGTTACACCTTC.

Points on this clonotype: Likely a read error: the CDR3 ends without its conserved phenylalanine or tryptophan. The limits of the CDR3 on the DNA are not certain, so only TCRdb's listed CDR3 is given. The chain links TRBV7-8 to TRBJ2-3; the table's D call, TRBD2, was not checked against the DNA. The CDR3 length equals 16 residues, ends included. Germline assignment: CDR1 SGHVS and CDR2 FQNEAQ. Here the CDR3 reads CASSSPGTSGRSTQYS.

Notes on this clonotype: The germline gene is not matched at one end of the junction; a read error may be the cause. V is TRBV6-5 and J is TRBJ2-1; the match to TRBD2 covers 7 bases. Germline CDR1 is MNHEY and CDR2 is SVGAGI. The CDR3 runs 15 residues. The CDR3 is CANSLLAGGYNEQFF. The CDR3 DNA follows: TGTGCCAACAGTCTCTTAGCGGGTGGGTACAATGAGCAGTTCTTC.

With respect to this clonotype: Its ends do not fully match the called genes, so a read error is possible. The CDR3 coding sequence is TGTACCAGCAGCTTCACCTGGGTCAATGAGCAGTTCTTC. It codes for CTSSFTWVNEQFF. The chain carries TRBV5-5 and TRBJ2-1; D not resolved. The CDR3 totals 13 residues. CDR1 is SGHKS, CDR2 YYEKEE, per germline (reference sequence).

In regard to this clonotype: The junction and the germline gene differ at one end; a read error may be behind it. This chain joins TRBV7-8 and TRBJ2-1; perhaps TRBD2 as D (6 bases). Gene TRBJ2-7 matches the end of the DNA better, so the J call may be wrong. The CDR3 runs to 14 residues. Germline V gene lookup returns CDR1 SGHVS and CDR2 FQNEAQ. CDR3: CASSPAGRGNEQYF. The CDR3 region has the DNA TGTGCAAGCAGCCCAGCCGGCCGCGGGAATGAGCAGTACTTC.

As concerns this clonotype: Without the conserved terminal phenylalanine or tryptophan, this CDR3 likely stems from a read error. The DNA is left out, because the CDR3 cannot be placed on it with certainty; the CDR3 is given as TCRdb lists it. The chain has TRBV11-3 and TRBJ2-1. The germline CDR1 and CDR2 sequences are SGHNT and YENEEA. Including both end residues, the CDR3 is 12 amino acids long. This CDR3 is CASSLNANEQLI.

This clonotype was detected once. The chain uses TRBV6-2 or TRBV6-3 and TRBJ1-2; D is ambiguous. V lost 2 bases and J lost 7, with 20 bases in between. Germline assignment: CDR1 MNHEY and CDR2 SVGEGT. CDR3 length: 16 residues. CDR3 in amino acids: CASSYPGVGSRGGYTF. The CDR3 bases are TGTGCCAGCAGTTACCCCGGAGTGGGATCCAGAGGTGGCTACACCTTC.